This note documents a single T cell receptor beta chain sequence. Its antigen is unknown. No base quality information exists; no much larger clone differs at one position. Collaborating institutions collected whole blood in K2EDTA tubes following their own protocols. For TCRbeta analysis, collaborator samples were shipped as frozen whole blood, as isolated PBMCs, or as DNA extracted from either sample type. TCRbeta CDR3 regions were amplified from genomic DNA by means of the immunoSEQ Assay, a bias-controlled multiplex PCR. Per the authors' processing: Within the assay, amplification of reference gene primers was used to estimate how many nucleated cells each sample contained. Sequence reads were collapsed and filtered to measure the absolute abundance of every unique TCRbeta CDR3 rearrangement. Productive Simpson clonality was computed per sample as the square root of Simpson's diversity index over productive rearrangements. Imported from immuneACCESS, the table was reduced by TCRdb to in-frame sequences with V and J called. These copies leave out some clones; in studies compared against another copy, an unresolved V gene accounts for under half, and the cause of the remainder is not known. That table supplies the V and J calls and clone size; D and trimming were determined from the DNA. The table for this sample lists around 350,000 clones; around 84% of them were counted only once. The ten largest clones represent about 2.9% of the sample.

Inclusive of the bounding cysteine and phenylalanine, the CDR3 is 16 residues long. Only the CDR3 portion is preserved as DNA: 48 bases, with reading frame beginning at the first base. The germline V gene specifies MGHRA as CDR1 and YSYEKL as CDR2. The trim is 0 bases for V and 3 bases for J, with a gap of 12 bases between the germline ends. The entry originates in a study of blood T cell repertoires in COVID-19 (TCRdb year 2020). For context, the study as a whole: Collaborator samples came from the United States, Italy and Spain and covered acute and convalescent phases of COVID-19. Where HLA class I and class II types were available, the types were taken from metadata supplied by the sample provider, not from assay-based typing. The samples were drawn from two sources: the first 160 participants of the ongoing ImmuneRACE study, and 950 to 1,500 subjects contributed by 6 global collaborators. Nearly every sample came with metadata listing a de-identified subject ID, COVID-19 status, age in years and sex. The material from the prospective study consisted of cDNA or gDNA derived from T cells, B-cell-depleted T cells, or PBMCs. The dataset comprised deeply sampled blood TCRbeta repertoires from subjects exposed to, actively infected with, or recovered from COVID-19. The repertoires were released in a freely available public database intended as a resource for research on the immune response to SARS-CoV-2. The investigation overall reported the following: The quantity of clinical and demographic metadata differed by source and by participant and was supplied without curation.

Recombination joined TRBV4-1 with TRBJ1-3; the D gene cannot be named for sure. Source material: peripheral blood. This sequence originates from a human donor in a cohort sampled during active COVID-19. The nucleotide sequence is TGCGCCAGCAGCCAAGATTTATGGGAGGGTGGAAACACCATATATTTT. Translation gives CASSQDLWEGGNTIYF.